These 8 T cell receptor beta chains share one sample of origin, sequenced in a study of cytomegalovirus exposure and HLA in healthy donors. PCR primers comprised 60 Vbeta and 13 Jbeta primers. Assay used: immunoSEQ multiplex PCR; TCRdb lists only in-frame clones, some missing. The sample shows more than 130,000 clones, around three quarters of them seen only once. The sequenced sample was PBMCs. These receptor sequences come from a man aged 25-45 years in good health and CMV-seronegative.

The chain recombines TRBV5-1 with TRBJ1-4; D ambiguous. Germline CDR1 is SGHRS and CDR2 is YFSETQ. V lost 0 bases and J 7 bases, leaving 7 bases between the germline ends. There are 13 residues in the CDR3. For the CDR3, the DNA is TGCGCCAGCAGCTTGGGCTCGGGTGAAAAACTGTTTTTT. Its translation is CASSLGSGEKLFF.

The rearrangement joins TRBV10-2 to TRBJ2-3; TRBD2 matches 9 bases. Looked up from germline, CDR1 is WSHSY and CDR2 is SAAADI. V lost 2 bases and J lost 2; bases outside the gene matches: 5. The CDR3 has 16 amino acids. The CDR3 DNA is TGCGCCAGCAGTGAGCGCCTAGCGGGGTTCACAGATACGCAGTATTTT. Translating it yields CASSERLAGFTDTQYF.

This chain uses TRBV29-1 with TRBJ2-3; 11 bases match TRBD1. CDR1 and CDR2 from the germline V gene are SQVTM and ANQGSEA. Trimming took 3 bases from V and 7 from J; bases not matched to a gene: 12. This CDR3 has 16 amino acids. This CDR3 reads CSVDTPPGTGGHTQYF. DNA for the CDR3: TGCAGCGTTGATACCCCCCCGGGGACAGGGGGACATACGCAGTATTTT.

In this sample, this clone turned up once. This chain joins TRBV7-9 and TRBJ2-2, with no clear D. Germline values: CDR1 SEHNR, CDR2 FQNEAQ (reference sequence). The V gene lost 3 bases and the J gene lost 4 bases, with 6 bases spanning the gap. The CDR3 is 13 residues long. CDR3 coding DNA: TGTGCCAGCAGCTTTTCTCTCACCGGGGAGCTGTTTTTT. Encoded protein: CASSFSLTGELFF.

Comments on this clone: Relative to the germline gene, one junction end is altered; a read error may explain this. The chain links TRBV7-9 to TRBJ1-1, with D unclear. Germline loops: CDR1 SEHNR, CDR2 FQNEAQ (reference sequence). This CDR3 has 12 amino acids. The CDR3 loop reads CSSSPKNTEAFF. The CDR3, as DNA: TGTTCCAGCAGCCCTAAGAACACTGAAGCTTTCTTT.

The chain is built from TRBV7-8 and TRBJ1-5; 8 bases match TRBD1. The CDR3 contains 14 residues. CDR1 is SGHVS and CDR2 is FQNEAQ in the germline V gene. J was trimmed by 7 bases and V by 2 bases; bases with no gene match: 4. CDR3 amino acids: CASSLQGAGQPQHF. CDR3 DNA sequence: TGTGCCAGCAGCTTACAGGGGGCGGGACAGCCCCAGCATTTT.

CDR3 sequence: CATSSSGGFQETQYF. CDR3 in DNA: TGTGCCACCAGCAGTAGCGGGGGGTTCCAAGAGACCCAGTACTTC. This rearrangement joins TRBV15 to TRBJ2-5, with 10 positions matching TRBD2. In germline, CDR1 is LNHNV, CDR2 YYDKDF (reference sequence). The CDR3 totals 15 residues. J lost 1 base, V lost 3 bases, and 2 bases had no gene match. Drawing the rest from reference TRBV15 and TRBJ2-5, the complete variable domain is DAMVIQNPRYQVTQFGKPVTLSCSQTLNHNVMYWYQQKSSQAPKLLFHYYDKDFNNEADTPDNFQSRRPNTSFCFLDIRSPGLGDTAMYLCATSSSGGFQETQYFGPGTRLLVL.

This clone has just a few counts. This chain uses TRBV29-1 with TRBJ2-1; TRBD2 matches 9 bases. This CDR3 region has 14 residues. Germline trimming cut 5 bases from V and 5 bases from J; bases unmatched to any gene: 7. The germline V gene encodes CDR1 SQVTM and CDR2 ANQGSEA. CDR3 amino acids: CSVSGTSRNNEQFF. Written as DNA, the CDR3 is TGCAGCGTTTCGGGGACTAGCAGAAACAATGAGCAGTTCTTC.